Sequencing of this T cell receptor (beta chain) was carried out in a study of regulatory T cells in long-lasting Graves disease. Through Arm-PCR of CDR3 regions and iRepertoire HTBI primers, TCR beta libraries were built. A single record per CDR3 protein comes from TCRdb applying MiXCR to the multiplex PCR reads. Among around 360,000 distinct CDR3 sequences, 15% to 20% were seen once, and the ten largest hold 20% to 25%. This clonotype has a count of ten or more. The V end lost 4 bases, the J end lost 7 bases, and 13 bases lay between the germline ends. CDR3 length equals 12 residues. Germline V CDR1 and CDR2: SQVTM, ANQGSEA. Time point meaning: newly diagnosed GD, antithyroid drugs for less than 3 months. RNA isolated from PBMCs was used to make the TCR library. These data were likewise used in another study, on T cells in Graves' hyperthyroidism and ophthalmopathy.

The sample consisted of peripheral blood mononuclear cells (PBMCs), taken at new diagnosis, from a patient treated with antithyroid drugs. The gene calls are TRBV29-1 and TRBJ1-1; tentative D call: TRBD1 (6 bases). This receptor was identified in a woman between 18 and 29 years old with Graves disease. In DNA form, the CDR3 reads TGCAGCGTTGGGGGCGGACAGCGTGAAGCTTTCTTT. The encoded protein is CSVGGGQREAFF.